A selection of T cell receptor beta chains follows, all from one sample in a study of blood T cell repertoires in COVID-19. Here immunoSEQ multiplex PCR was the method, and the copy in TCRdb shows in-frame clones only, minus some. The repertoire includes fewer than 250,000 clones, around nine tenths of them detected once, and over 0.65% sits in the top ten. The sequenced sample consisted of peripheral blood. The receptors stem from a man aged 25 to 40 with COVID-19, enrolled during active disease. CDR3s include the opening cysteine and the closing phenylalanine or tryptophan. The order of the fields is clone size, J gene, V gene, D gene, CDR3 DNA, CDR3 protein. A D gene is named only where the DNA matches it firmly. A row's size may be missing; if present it is once, few, many or a size class.

clone_size: .; j_call: TRBJ2-2; v_call: TRBV6-5; d_call: TRBD2; cdr3_nt: TGTGCCACCGGGACTAGCGGAGCGAACACCGGGGAGCTGTTTTTT; cdr3_aa: CATGTSGANTGELFF
clone_size: .; j_call: TRBJ1-4; v_call: TRBV9; d_call: TRBD1; cdr3_nt: TGTGCCAGCAGCGTAGATCAGGGGGTGACTAATGAAAAACTGTTTTTT; cdr3_aa: CASSVDQGVTNEKLFF
clone_size: .; j_call: TRBJ1-1; v_call: TRBV30; d_call: .; cdr3_nt: TGTGCCTGGAGTGTAACGGGCACTGAAGCTTTCTTT; cdr3_aa: CAWSVTGTEAFF
clone_size: .; j_call: TRBJ1-2; v_call: TRBV4-1; d_call: TRBD1; cdr3_nt: TGCGCCAGCAGCCAAGACGAGGACAGGGGGTTTGGCTACACCTTC; cdr3_aa: CASSQDEDRGFGYTF
clone_size: .; j_call: TRBJ1-4; v_call: TRBV7-9; d_call: .; cdr3_nt: TGTGCCAGCAACCAAGTCGGACAAACTAATGAAAAACTGTTTTTT; cdr3_aa: CASNQVGQTNEKLFF
clone_size: .; j_call: TRBJ2-3; v_call: TRBV6-5; d_call: .; cdr3_nt: TGTGCCAGCAGTTACTCGGGGGGTGGGGATACGCAGTATTTT; cdr3_aa: CASSYSGGGDTQYF
clone_size: .; j_call: TRBJ1-3; v_call: TRBV4-1; d_call: .; cdr3_nt: TGCGCCAGCAGCCAAGTTTCCGCGCTTGGAAACACCATATATTTT; cdr3_aa: CASSQVSALGNTIYF
clone_size: .; j_call: TRBJ2-5; v_call: TRBV7-6; d_call: TRBD2; cdr3_nt: TGTGCCAGCAGCTTTGAGCGGGGGGGCCGTGGGACCCAGTACTTC; cdr3_aa: CASSFERGGRGTQYF
clone_size: .; j_call: TRBJ1-5; v_call: TRBV24-1; d_call: .; cdr3_nt: TGTGCCACCAGTGATTTGCAGGGCGTGGGGAATAGCAATCAGCCCCAGCATTTT; cdr3_aa: CATSDLQGVGNSNQPQHF
clone_size: .; j_call: TRBJ2-7; v_call: TRBV21-1; d_call: .; cdr3_nt: TGTGCCAGCAGCAAAGATTCGCAGAAAGGGGAGGTCCACGAGCAGTACTTC; cdr3_aa: CASSKDSQKGEVHEQYF
clone_size: .; j_call: TRBJ2-7; v_call: TRBV27; d_call: .; cdr3_nt: TGTGCCAGCAGTTTCGAATTCTCCGGCGGCGCCTACGAGCAGTACTTC; cdr3_aa: CASSFEFSGGAYEQYF
clone_size: .; j_call: TRBJ2-5; v_call: TRBV7-9; d_call: .; cdr3_nt: TGTGCCAGCAGCTTGGCTTTGGACTTCCAAGAGACCCAGTACTTC; cdr3_aa: CASSLALDFQETQYF
clone_size: few; j_call: TRBJ2-3; v_call: TRBV6-5; d_call: TRBD2; cdr3_nt: TGTGCCAGCAGCCTAGCGGGGGGCACAGATACGCAGTATTTT; cdr3_aa: CASSLAGGTDTQYF
clone_size: .; j_call: TRBJ2-1; v_call: TRBV5-1; d_call: TRBD1; cdr3_nt: TGCGCCAGCAGCTTGGATCGGGCCGGCATCAGGGGGCGAAACGAGCAGTTCTTC; cdr3_aa: CASSLDRAGIRGRNEQFF
clone_size: .; j_call: TRBJ1-2; v_call: TRBV12-3/TRBV12-4; d_call: TRBD1; cdr3_nt: TGTGCCAGCGGGGACAGGCCGCCCTATGGCTACACCTTC; cdr3_aa: CASGDRPPYGYTF
clone_size: .; j_call: TRBJ2-7; v_call: TRBV11-2; d_call: .; cdr3_nt: TGTGCCAGCAGCTTAGTATGGGACACCTACGAGCAGTACTTC; cdr3_aa: CASSLVWDTYEQYF
clone_size: .; j_call: TRBJ1-2; v_call: TRBV30; d_call: .; cdr3_nt: TGTGCCTGGAGTGTCGGGGGAGGTGGCTACACCTTC; cdr3_aa: CAWSVGGGGYTF
clone_size: .; j_call: TRBJ2-3; v_call: TRBV3-1/TRBV3-2; d_call: TRBD2; cdr3_nt: TGTGCCAGCAGCCGAACCATGGGACTAGCGGGGGCTTCAGATACGCAGTATTTT; cdr3_aa: CASSRTMGLAGASDTQYF
clone_size: .; j_call: TRBJ1-2; v_call: TRBV11-1; d_call: TRBD1; cdr3_nt: TGTGCCAGCAGCTTATCAGGGGGCGCGGGCTACACCTTC; cdr3_aa: CASSLSGGAGYTF
clone_size: .; j_call: TRBJ1-1; v_call: TRBV6-1; d_call: .; cdr3_nt: TGTGCCAGCAGTGAGGGGCAGTACACTGAAGCTTTCTTT; cdr3_aa: CASSEGQYTEAFF
clone_size: .; j_call: TRBJ2-3; v_call: TRBV5-4; d_call: .; cdr3_nt: TGTGCCAGCAGCTTGGATGGGCGGGGCCGGGGAGATACGCAGTATTTT; cdr3_aa: CASSLDGRGRGDTQYF
clone_size: .; j_call: TRBJ1-3; v_call: TRBV5-1; d_call: .; cdr3_nt: TGCGCCAGCAGCTTGGATGGAGCTGGAAACACCATATATTTT; cdr3_aa: CASSLDGAGNTIYF
clone_size: .; j_call: TRBJ1-1; v_call: TRBV6-4; d_call: .; cdr3_nt: TGTGCCAGCCCCTCGGCTTTCTTT; cdr3_aa: CASPSAFF
clone_size: .; j_call: TRBJ2-3; v_call: TRBV18; d_call: TRBD2; cdr3_nt: TGTGCCAGCACCCACGCTAGCGGGGGCCTTCGTAGCACAGATACGCAGTATTTT; cdr3_aa: CASTHASGGLRSTDTQYF
clone_size: .; j_call: TRBJ2-3; v_call: TRBV27; d_call: .; cdr3_nt: TGTGCCAGCAGTTTATCCGTACACCCCACAGATACGCAGTATTTT; cdr3_aa: CASSLSVHPTDTQYF
clone_size: .; j_call: TRBJ2-2; v_call: TRBV19; d_call: .; cdr3_nt: TGTGCCAGTAGTCCACGCCCCTCCGGGGTTGACACCGGGGAGCTGTTTTTT; cdr3_aa: CASSPRPSGVDTGELFF
clone_size: .; j_call: TRBJ2-5; v_call: TRBV5-1; d_call: TRBD1; cdr3_nt: TGCGCCAGCAGCTATACCGCTACGCAACAGGGGTACCAAGAGACCCAGTACTTC; cdr3_aa: CASSYTATQQGYQETQYF
clone_size: .; j_call: TRBJ1-1; v_call: TRBV9; d_call: TRBD1; cdr3_nt: TGTGCCAGCAGCCCTAACCGGGACAGATACATGAACACTGAAGCTTTCTTT; cdr3_aa: CASSPNRDRYMNTEAFF
clone_size: .; j_call: TRBJ1-1; v_call: TRBV6-4; d_call: .; cdr3_nt: TGTGCCAGCAGTCGATTATCAGGCACTGAAGCTTTCTTT; cdr3_aa: CASSRLSGTEAFF
clone_size: .; j_call: TRBJ1-6; v_call: TRBV19; d_call: TRBD1; cdr3_nt: TGTGCCAGTAGTATGCGAGGGGGCTTATCACCCCTCCACTTT; cdr3_aa: CASSMRGGLSPLHF
clone_size: .; j_call: TRBJ2-6; v_call: TRBV12-5; d_call: TRBD1; cdr3_nt: TGTGCTAGTGGCCGAGACAGGGGGTACTCTGGGGCCAACGTCCTGACTTTC; cdr3_aa: CASGRDRGYSGANVLTF
clone_size: .; j_call: TRBJ2-1; v_call: TRBV18; d_call: TRBD2; cdr3_nt: TGTGCCAGCTCCCGAGTGTCCGGGGGGATCGGCAATGAGCAGTTCTTC; cdr3_aa: CASSRVSGGIGNEQFF
clone_size: .; j_call: TRBJ1-6; v_call: TRBV5-1; d_call: TRBD1; cdr3_nt: TGCGCCAGCAGCACGGGGGACAGACCCCAATCACCCCTCCACTTT; cdr3_aa: CASSTGDRPQSPLHF
clone_size: .; j_call: TRBJ2-5; v_call: TRBV7-9; d_call: TRBD1; cdr3_nt: TGTGCCAGCAGCAGACAGGGTGGGACCCAGTACTTC; cdr3_aa: CASSRQGGTQYF
clone_size: .; j_call: TRBJ2-1; v_call: TRBV5-4; d_call: .; cdr3_nt: TGTGCCAGCAGCTCGCAAGGGGGCTCCTACAATGAGCAGTTCTTC; cdr3_aa: CASSSQGGSYNEQFF
clone_size: few; j_call: TRBJ1-3; v_call: TRBV2; d_call: .; cdr3_nt: TGTGCCAGCAGTGAGAACAGGTCTGGAAACACCATATATTTT; cdr3_aa: CASSENRSGNTIYF
clone_size: .; j_call: TRBJ2-7; v_call: TRBV5-5; d_call: .; cdr3_nt: TGTGCCAGCAGCGGCGGCCCGAGTGGGACTTGGTACGATCAATACGAGCAGTACTTC; cdr3_aa: CASSGGPSGTWYDQYEQYF
clone_size: .; j_call: TRBJ2-5; v_call: TRBV7-9; d_call: .; cdr3_nt: TGTGCCAGCAGCTTAGTAGGACTCCCTTCTGACTTC; cdr3_aa: CASSLVGLPSDF
clone_size: .; j_call: TRBJ1-6; v_call: TRBV6-5; d_call: .; cdr3_nt: TGTGCCAGCAGTATACAACAGGGTTGGAATTCACCCCTCCACTTT; cdr3_aa: CASSIQQGWNSPLHF
clone_size: .; j_call: TRBJ2-5; v_call: TRBV30; d_call: TRBD1; cdr3_nt: TGTGCCTGGAGTGTACCCGGGACAGGGGAGACCCGGTACTTC; cdr3_aa: CAWSVPGTGETRYF
clone_size: .; j_call: TRBJ1-1; v_call: TRBV5-1; d_call: .; cdr3_nt: TGCGCCAGCAGCTTAGATAGGGGAAACACTGAAGCTTTCTTT; cdr3_aa: CASSLDRGNTEAFF
clone_size: .; j_call: TRBJ2-3; v_call: TRBV2; d_call: TRBD1; cdr3_nt: TGTGCCAGCAGCTTCGACAGGGGGCGCTCGGATACGCAGTATTTT; cdr3_aa: CASSFDRGRSDTQYF
clone_size: .; j_call: TRBJ1-3; v_call: TRBV9; d_call: .; cdr3_nt: TGTGCCAGCAGCGTAGGACAGCCTTCTAGGGACACCATATATTTT; cdr3_aa: CASSVGQPSRDTIYF
clone_size: .; j_call: TRBJ2-3; v_call: TRBV13; d_call: .; cdr3_nt: TGTGCCAGCAGCTTGAGGGTTTTAGGCGGGGGCCGCGCGGGTACGCAGTATTTT; cdr3_aa: CASSLRVLGGGRAGTQYF
clone_size: .; j_call: TRBJ2-1; v_call: TRBV6-5; d_call: TRBD2; cdr3_nt: TGTGCCAGCAGTTACAGGGCGGGGGGTTCCAATGAGCAGTTCTTC; cdr3_aa: CASSYRAGGSNEQFF
clone_size: .; j_call: TRBJ1-5; v_call: TRBV18; d_call: .; cdr3_nt: TGTGCCAGCTCACCTGCCAGGGTCAATCAGCCCCAGCATTTT; cdr3_aa: CASSPARVNQPQHF